The 8 T cell receptor beta chains reported below all come from one sample, sequenced in a study of T cell repertoires in cytomegalovirus infection. Via MiXCR, TCRdb re-called the reads, giving one row per CDR3 protein. The sample includes about 260,000 distinct CDR3 sequences, roughly 15% of them seen just once. Material: PBMCs. These TCRs come from a human donor in good health (CMV status not recorded). Some clones in this sample may be carry-over from other donors' samples.

This clonotype was detected many times. CDR3 nucleotide sequence: TGTGCCAGCAGCTTCGGGCCCGGGGGAAACATTCAGTACTTC. Translating gives CASSFGPGGNIQYF. The rearrangement links TRBV5-4 to TRBJ2-4, with D perhaps matching TRBD2 (6 bases). Between the trimmed V and J ends, which lost 2 bases and 6 bases, there was a span of 12 bases. The CDR3 spans 14 residues. Germline V gene data show CDR1 as SGHNT and CDR2 as YYREEE (reference sequence).

This clonotype came up a few times. J is TRBJ2-7 and V is TRBV20-1; 9 positions agree with TRBD1. The length of the CDR3 is 13 residues. After removal of 5 bases from V and 0 bases from J, the junction contained 2 bases not matched to a gene. Per germline, CDR1 DFQATT and CDR2 SNEGSKA (reference sequence). The CDR3 loop is CSADRGSSYEQYF. CDR3 nucleotide sequence: TGCAGTGCTGACAGGGGGAGCTCCTACGAGCAGTACTTC.

The table lists this clonotype with many counts. This chain connects TRBV6-2 or TRBV6-3 to TRBJ2-3; no clear D gene. The germline V gene encodes CDR1 MNHEY and CDR2 SVGEGT. The CDR3 length is 14 residues. Deletions cut 2 bases from V and 2 bases from J, with 8 bases between. CDR3 nucleotide sequence: TGTGCCAGCAGTTACCGCGACGCCACAGATACGCAGTATTTT. This codes for CASSYRDATDTQYF.

This sequence joins TRBV28 and TRBJ1-5; 8 positions match TRBD1. CDR3 length: 16 residues. Unmatched junction bases numbered 11, after V lost 3 bases and J lost 7 bases. The germline gives CDR1 MDHEN, CDR2 SYDVKM. The DNA of the CDR3 is TGTGCCAGCAGTTTGGCCCCGACAGGGGCTGGACAGCCCCAGCATTTT. It yields the protein CASSLAPTGAGQPQHF.

This clonotype was counted a few times. The rearrangement links TRBV10-1 to TRBJ2-1; 7 bases are shared with TRBD1. The CDR3 has 16 residues. Per the germline V gene, CDR1 is WNHNN and CDR2 is SYGVQD (reference sequence). The trim removed 6 bases at V and 0 bases at J, leaving 8 bases unmatched. Written as DNA, the CDR3 is TGCGCCAGCAGCGGGGACAGTCTGATCTCCTACAATGAGCAGTTCTTC. Translation: CASSGDSLISYNEQFF.

J is TRBJ1-2 and V is TRBV10-2; D is perhaps TRBD1 (6 bases). With 2 bases removed from V and 7 bases from J, the gap between germline ends came to 8 bases. CDR3 length: 12 amino acids. The V gene's germline CDR1 is WSHSY and CDR2 SAAADI. CDR3 sequence (DNA): TGCGCCAGCAGTGAGGGCAGGGGTGGCTACACCTTC. The encoded protein is CASSEGRGGYTF.

In its sample, this clonotype was seen a few times. The chain recombines TRBV4-2 with TRBJ2-3, with 11 bases lining up with TRBD1. Germline V lookup: CDR1 LGHNA, CDR2 YNFKEQ. The CDR3 loop spans 17 amino acids. Trimming removed 0 bases from V and 4 bases from J; junction bases left unmatched: 6. The CDR3, as DNA: TGTGCCAGCAGCCAAGAAGGAGGGGGACAGGGGGCAGATACGCAGTATTTT. As protein: CASSQEGGGQGADTQYF.

This clonotype was counted between two and nine times. One end of the junction fails to match germline, which may point to a read error. The rearrangement uses TRBV20-1 and TRBJ1-5; 7 nucleotides line up with TRBD1. CDR3 length equals 14 residues. Germline assignment: CDR1 DFQATT and CDR2 SNEGSKA (reference sequence). The CDR3: CSAGDRASNQPQHF. CDR3 sequence (DNA): TGCAGTGCTGGAGACAGGGCTAGCAATCAGCCCCAGCATTTT.